This T cell receptor beta chain was captured by sequencing in a study of OX40 agonist ivuxolimab in advanced cancers. About the research overall: Hepatocellular carcinoma, melanoma, renal cell or head and neck cancer occurred in dose-escalation patients. Study results and limitations: CD4+ and CD8+ T cells in blood underwent clonal expansion by week 6 at 0.1 to 3.0 mg/kg. The 0.1-3.0 mg/kg partial responders had among the lowest clonal expansion.

The repertoire was sequenced with immunoSEQ multiplex PCR; TCRdb's copy has only in-frame clones and lacks some. The sample has approximately 90,000 clones; about 88% are singletons. Looked up from germline, CDR1 is SGHDT and CDR2 is YYEEEE. This CDR3 has 15 residues. Trimming took 0 bases from V and 7 from J, leaving 16 bases between them. Points on this clone: Its antigen remains unidentified.

The sequenced sample was CD4+ or CD8+ T cells sorted from blood, obtained in a trial of the OX40 agonist ivuxolimab. This clonotype was obtained from an adult with an advanced solid tumor such as melanoma, head and neck, liver or kidney cancer. The gene calls are TRBV5-6 and TRBJ1-2; a possible D gene is TRBD1 (5 bases). The CDR3 DNA reads TGTGCCAGCAGCTTGGTAGGAAGAGGGGTGGGTGGCTACACCTTC. It is translated as CASSLVGRGVGGYTF. The whole variable domain, filled in from reference TRBV5-6 and TRBJ1-2, reads DAGVTQSPTHLIKTRGQQVTLRCSPKSGHDTVSWYQQALGQGPQFIFQYYEEEERQRGNFPDRFSGHQFPNYSSELNVNALLLGDSALYLCASSLVGRGVGGYTFGSGTRLTVV.